This TCR beta chain is from a study of monozygotic twins with cystic fibrosis. Sequencing was performed with immunoSEQ multiplex PCR; in TCRdb, only in-frame clones are kept and a portion is missing. The sample has around 29,000 clones; around four fifths are singletons. The V end was cut by 7 bases, the J end by 8 bases, with 14 bases between. The germline gives CDR1 MDHEN, CDR2 SYDVKM. The CDR3 has 12 residues. Regarding this clone: Its antigen is undetermined.

Overall study results and limits: Monozygotic CF twin pairs shared significantly more nucleotide-identical clonotypes than unrelated CF individuals did.

The rearrangement joins TRBV28 to TRBJ1-2; no definite D call. The sequencing sample was made of blood. This clonotype was sampled from a girl between 2 and 10 years old with cystic fibrosis. Here the CDR3 DNA reads TGTGCCAGCACCTCAAGGGTGAGCGGCTACACCTTC. Amino acid sequence: CASTSRVSGYTF.